This TCR beta chain was retrieved from a study of T cell responses to AZD1222 COVID-19 vaccine. Overall study results and limits: Repertoires were obtained solely post-peak T cell response. AZD1222 recipients seropositive at baseline numbered only five or six. Spike-specific TCR breadth and depth went up after people got two AZD1222 doses. Among the donors, most were white British and more were female, and clonal diversity was possibly underestimated.

This clone was observed a handful of times. The antigen is unknown. The protocol was immunoSEQ multiplex PCR, while the TCRdb copy is restricted to in-frame clones and leaves out a portion. Of more than 70,000 clones listed, roughly 85% were seen once; the top ten hold 1.5%. The CDR3 consists of 13 residues. CDR1 is MNHEY, CDR2 SVGEGT, per germline. Trimming removed 5 bases at V and 0 bases at J, with 7 bases between. The gene calls are TRBV6-2 or TRBV6-3 and TRBJ1-1; D gene ambiguous. The TCR was taken from an adult in good health. Sequencing was performed on peripheral blood, taken on day 0 of AZD1222 vaccination. The DNA of the CDR3 is TGTGCCAGCAGTAATGGAGTGAACACTGAAGCTTTCTTT. Translation gives CASSNGVNTEAFF.